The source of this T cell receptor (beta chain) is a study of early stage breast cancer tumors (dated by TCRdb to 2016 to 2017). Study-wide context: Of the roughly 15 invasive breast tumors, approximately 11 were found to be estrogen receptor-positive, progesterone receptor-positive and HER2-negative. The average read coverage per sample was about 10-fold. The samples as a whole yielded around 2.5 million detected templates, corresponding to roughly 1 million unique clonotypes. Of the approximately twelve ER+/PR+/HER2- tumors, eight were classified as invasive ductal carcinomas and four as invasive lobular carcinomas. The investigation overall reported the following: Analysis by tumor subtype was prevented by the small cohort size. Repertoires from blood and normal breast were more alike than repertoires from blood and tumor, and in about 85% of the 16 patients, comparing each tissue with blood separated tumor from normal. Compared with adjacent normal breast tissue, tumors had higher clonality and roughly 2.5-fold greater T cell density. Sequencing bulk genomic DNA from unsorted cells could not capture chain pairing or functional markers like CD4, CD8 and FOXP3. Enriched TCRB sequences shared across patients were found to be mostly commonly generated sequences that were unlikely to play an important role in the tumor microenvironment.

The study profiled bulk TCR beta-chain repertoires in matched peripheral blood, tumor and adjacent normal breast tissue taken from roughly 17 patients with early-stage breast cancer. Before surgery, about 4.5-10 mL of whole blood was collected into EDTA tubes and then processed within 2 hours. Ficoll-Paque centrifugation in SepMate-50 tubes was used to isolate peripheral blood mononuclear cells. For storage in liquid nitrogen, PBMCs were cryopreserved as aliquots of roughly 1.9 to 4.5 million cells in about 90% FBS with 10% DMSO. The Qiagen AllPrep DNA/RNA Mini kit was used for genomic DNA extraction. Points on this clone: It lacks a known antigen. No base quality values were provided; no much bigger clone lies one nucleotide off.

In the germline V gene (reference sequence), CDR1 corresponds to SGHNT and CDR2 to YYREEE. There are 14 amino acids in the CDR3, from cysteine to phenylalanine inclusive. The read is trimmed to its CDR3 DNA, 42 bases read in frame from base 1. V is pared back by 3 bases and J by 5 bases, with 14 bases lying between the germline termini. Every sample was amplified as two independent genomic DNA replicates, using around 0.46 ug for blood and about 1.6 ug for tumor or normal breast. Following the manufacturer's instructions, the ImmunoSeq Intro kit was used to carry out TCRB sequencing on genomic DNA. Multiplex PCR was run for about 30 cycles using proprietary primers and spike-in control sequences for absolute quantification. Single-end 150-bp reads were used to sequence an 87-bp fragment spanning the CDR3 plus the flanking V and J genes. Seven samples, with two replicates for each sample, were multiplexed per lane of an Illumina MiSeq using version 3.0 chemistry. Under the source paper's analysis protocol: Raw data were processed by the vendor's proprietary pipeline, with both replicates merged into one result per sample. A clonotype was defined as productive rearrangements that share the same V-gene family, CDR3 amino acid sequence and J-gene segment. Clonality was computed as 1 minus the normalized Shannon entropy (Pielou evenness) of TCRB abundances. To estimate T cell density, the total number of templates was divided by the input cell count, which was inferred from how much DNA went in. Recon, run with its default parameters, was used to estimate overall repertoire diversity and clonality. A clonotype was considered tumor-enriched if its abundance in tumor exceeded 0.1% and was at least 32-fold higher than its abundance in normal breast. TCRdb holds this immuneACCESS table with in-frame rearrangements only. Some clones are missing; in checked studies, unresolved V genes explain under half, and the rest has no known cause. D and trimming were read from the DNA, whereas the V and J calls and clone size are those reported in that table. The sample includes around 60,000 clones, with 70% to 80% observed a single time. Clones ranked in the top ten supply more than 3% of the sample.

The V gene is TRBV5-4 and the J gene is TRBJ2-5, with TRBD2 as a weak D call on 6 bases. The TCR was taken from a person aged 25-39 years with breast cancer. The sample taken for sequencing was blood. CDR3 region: CASSWGRSGETQYF. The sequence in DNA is TGTGCCAGCAGCTGGGGCCGAAGCGGGGAGACCCAGTACTTC.